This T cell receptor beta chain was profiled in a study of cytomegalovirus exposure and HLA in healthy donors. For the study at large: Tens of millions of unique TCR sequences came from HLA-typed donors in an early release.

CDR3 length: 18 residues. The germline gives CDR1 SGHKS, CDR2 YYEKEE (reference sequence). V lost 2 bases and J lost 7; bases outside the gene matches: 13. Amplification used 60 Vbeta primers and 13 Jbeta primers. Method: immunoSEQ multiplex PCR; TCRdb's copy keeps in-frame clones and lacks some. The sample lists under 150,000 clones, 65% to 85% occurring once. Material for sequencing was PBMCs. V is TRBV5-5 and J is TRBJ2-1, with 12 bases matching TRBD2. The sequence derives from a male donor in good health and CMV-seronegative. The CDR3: CASSFRGASGRASNEQFF. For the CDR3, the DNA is TGTGCCAGCAGCTTCCGAGGGGCTAGCGGGAGGGCCAGTAATGAGCAGTTCTTC.